Listed here are 10 T cell receptor beta chains from one sample, sequenced in a study of cytomegalovirus exposure and HLA in healthy donors. The PCR had 60 Vbeta and 13 Jbeta primers. Measured with immunoSEQ multiplex PCR; TCRdb has only the in-frame clones, and not every one. The repertoire holds 120,000 or so clones, with 81% as singletons. Sequenced sample: PBMCs. The source of these receptors is a man between 18 and 29 years old in good health and CMV-seronegative.

The rearrangement joins TRBV18 to TRBJ2-7; 7 bases line up with TRBD1. Per the germline V gene, CDR1 is KGHSH and CDR2 is LQKENI. The CDR3 is made up of 12 amino acids. J gave up 6 bases and V 4 bases, and 3 bases lay outside the gene matches. The CDR3 sequence: CASSQTGAEQYF. CDR3 nucleotide sequence: TGTGCCAGCTCACAAACAGGGGCCGAGCAGTACTTC.

The chain combines TRBV2 with TRBJ2-7, with a tentative D call TRBD1 (5 bases). CDR3 length: 15 residues. Germline V gives CDR1 SNHLY, CDR2 FYNNEI. V was pared by 7 bases and J by 2 bases, with 18 bases between. As DNA, the CDR3 is TGTGCCAGCAATTCGGACACCACCCGAGCCTACGAGCAGTACTTC. Translating it yields CASNSDTTRAYEQYF.

There are a few counts of this clone. The genes are TRBV5-1 and TRBJ1-2; maybe TRBD1 (6 bases). Trimming took off 0 bases at V and 4 bases at J, with 13 bases between the two ends. This CDR3 spans 15 amino acids. CDR1 is SGHRS and CDR2 is YFSETQ in the germline V gene. CDR3 in DNA: TGCGCCAGCAGCTTGGGCAGGGGTGGCGGCTATGGCTACACCTTC. Residues: CASSLGRGGGYGYTF.

This clone occurred a few times. The CDR3, as DNA: TGTGCCAGCAGTTACTCGAGATTTAGCAATCAGCCCCAGCATTTT. Its translation: CASSYSRFSNQPQHF. The chain combines TRBV6-5 with TRBJ1-5; D uncertain. From germline, CDR1 is MNHEY and CDR2 SVGAGI. The CDR3 length is 15 residues. Trimming shortened V by 0 bases and J by 0 bases, and 6 bases separated the two germline ends.

This clone was seen only a few times. This CDR3 is CASSLARRSSYGYTF. The CDR3 DNA is TGTGCCAGCAGCTTAGCGCGGCGTTCCTCCTATGGCTACACCTTC. This rearrangement joins TRBV7-2 to TRBJ1-2; D is unresolved. V lost 0 bases and J 4 bases, leaving 12 bases between the germline ends. This CDR3 is 15 amino acids long. Looked up from germline, CDR1 is SGHTA and CDR2 is FQGNSA. The full variable domain, completed using reference TRBV7-2 and TRBJ1-2, is GAGVSQSPSNKVTEKGKDVELRCDPISGHTALYWYRQSLGQGLEFLIYFQGNSAPDKSGLPSDRFSAERTGGSVSTLTIQRTQQEDSAVYLCASSLARRSSYGYTFGSGTRLTVV.

The V and J genes are TRBV9 and TRBJ1-2; D gene ambiguous. CDR1 and CDR2 (germline): SGDLS, YYNGEE. Between the trimmed V and J ends, which lost 0 bases and 0 bases, there was a span of 9 bases. The CDR3 has 15 amino acids. The CDR3 loop is CASSVAQAANYGYTF. CDR3 nucleotides: TGTGCCAGCAGCGTAGCCCAGGCAGCTAACTATGGCTACACCTTC.

This chain connects TRBV5-6 to TRBJ2-3; D may be TRBD1 (6 bases). The CDR3 is made up of 17 amino acids. Between the trimmed V and J ends, which lost 1 base and 0 bases, there was a span of 15 bases. Germline CDR1 is SGHDT and CDR2 is YYEEEE. The CDR3 DNA sequence: TGTGCCAGCAGCTTGTACTGGGACACCATTAGCACAGATACGCAGTATTTT. It specifies CASSLYWDTISTDTQYF.

The rearrangement joins TRBV7-3 to TRBJ2-1; 9 nucleotides line up with TRBD1. V trimming: 6 bases; J trimming: 5 bases; junction bases outside the gene matches: 2. Germline CDR1 and CDR2: SGHTA and FQGTGA. The CDR3 length is 13 residues. CDR3 in DNA: TGTGCCAGCAGAAGGGACAGGGACAATGAGCAGTTCTTC. Translation: CASRRDRDNEQFF.

This chain connects TRBV19 to TRBJ1-1, with 10 positions matching TRBD1. J lost 3 bases, V lost 7 bases, and 5 bases had no gene match. The CDR3 is 14 residues long. Germline values: CDR1 LNHDA, CDR2 SQIVND (reference sequence). The CDR3: CASTRDRGYTEAFF. The CDR3 coding sequence is TGTGCCAGTACCCGGGACAGGGGATACACTGAAGCTTTCTTT.

This rearrangement joins TRBV4-3 to TRBJ2-1, with 15 bases lining up with TRBD2. The CDR3 extends over 19 amino acids. V lost 3 bases and J lost 1; bases outside the gene matches: 7. In germline, CDR1 is LGHNA, CDR2 YSLEER. The CDR3 loop is CASSQEGLAGGPSYNEQFF. CDR3 sequence (DNA): TGCGCCAGCAGCCAGGAGGGACTAGCGGGGGGCCCTTCCTACAATGAGCAGTTCTTC.